These 20 T cell receptor beta chains originate from one sample sequenced in a study of prognosis after radiotherapy for stage I lung cancer. TCR beta CDR3 amplification from genomic DNA was performed by two-round multiplex PCR. For every TRBV and TRBJ gene, a specific primer was used in first-round PCR. Each CDR3 protein gets one entry after TCRdb re-called the multiplex PCR reads with MiXCR. The sample has approximately 25,000 distinct CDR3 sequences, more than 45% seen once. The material was PBMCs, obtained before or after stereotactic body radiation therapy (not recorded which). The origin of the receptors is a donor aged 50 or older with non-small cell lung cancer.

Of note for this clonotype: With a far larger clone one base away, a read error is the likely cause. The genes are TRBV12-3 or TRBV12-4 and TRBJ2-1; the D is unclear. The CDR3 extends over 12 amino acids. V lost 4 bases, J lost 10 bases, and 11 bases lay in between. CDR3 residues: CASSSQSYEQFF. Written as DNA, the CDR3 is TGTGCCAGCAGTTCACAGTCCTACGAGCAGTTCTTC.

On this clonotype: The junction does not match germline at one end; this may be a read error. This CDR3 is CASSLSRSNHPQHF. The DNA for the CDR3 is TGTGCCAGCAGTTTATCGAGGAGCAATCATCCCCAACATTTT. The gene calls are TRBV27 and TRBJ1-5, with D uncertain. Germline V gives CDR1 MNHEY, CDR2 SMNVEV (reference sequence). CDR3 length equals 14 residues.

In its sample, this clonotype was seen many times. The genes are TRBV19 and TRBJ1-4, with 9 positions matching TRBD1. J gave up 3 bases and V 5 bases, and 4 bases lay outside the gene matches. This CDR3 contains 15 residues. Per the germline V gene, CDR1 is LNHDA and CDR2 is SQIVND (reference sequence). CDR3 residues: CASSLQGAANEKLFF. The CDR3 DNA reads TGTGCCAGTAGTCTACAGGGGGCAGCTAATGAAAAACTGTTTTTT.

This clonotype was seen at least ten times. J is TRBJ2-1 and V is TRBV20-1; TRBD2 aligns across 8 bases. From germline, CDR1 is DFQATT and CDR2 SNEGSKA (reference sequence). The CDR3 runs to 14 residues. V trimming: 6 bases; J trimming: 4 bases; junction bases outside the gene matches: 8. The CDR3 DNA is TGCAGTGCCCCTCCGGGGGGGGGTTACAATGAGCAGTTCTTC. This translates into CSAPPGGGYNEQFF.

This clonotype showed up many times. The chain combines TRBV9 with TRBJ2-1; tentative D call: TRBD2 (5 bases). This CDR3 is 14 amino acids long. Germline values: CDR1 SGDLS, CDR2 YYNGEE. V was cut by 0 bases and J by 10 bases, with 14 bases left in between. CDR3 in DNA: TGTGCCAGCAGCGTAGGATGGGGAGCGGTGGAGCAGTTCTTC. This gives the protein CASSVGWGAVEQFF. Complete variable domain (other parts from reference TRBV9 and TRBJ2-1): DSGVTQTPKHLITATGQRVTLRCSPRSGDLSVYWYQQSLDQGLQFLIQYYNGEERAKGNILERFSAQQFPDLHSELNLSSLELGDSALYFCASSVGWGAVEQFFGPGTRLTVL.

This clonotype was recorded at least ten times. The chain links TRBV29-1 to TRBJ1-1; D remains unclear. The CDR3 has 16 amino acids. V gave up 4 bases and J gave up 4 bases, with 22 bases separating them. CDR1 is SQVTM and CDR2 is ANQGSEA in the germline V gene. CDR3: CSVGGNPLGSSTEAFF. In nucleotides, the CDR3 is TGCAGCGTTGGGGGAAACCCCCTTGGATCGTCCACTGAAGCTTTCTTT.

This clonotype was seen only a few times. V and J are TRBV7-3 and TRBJ2-3, with TRBD2 as a possible D gene (5 bases). Trimming cost V 3 bases and J 5 bases, with 15 bases left between them. CDR1 SGHTA and CDR2 FQGTGA come from the germline V gene. There are 15 residues in the CDR3. The CDR3 spells CASSFAGRTLDTQYF. The CDR3 bases are TGTGCCAGCAGCTTTGCGGGTCGGACGCTAGATACGCAGTATTTT.

Concerning this clonotype: A far more abundant clone sits one base away, making this likely a read error. The gene calls are TRBV6-5 and TRBJ2-7; perhaps TRBD1 as D (5 bases). The CDR3 is 14 amino acids. Germline V gene sequence: CDR1 MNHEY, CDR2 SVGAGI. The V gene lost 8 bases and the J gene lost 2 bases, with 16 bases spanning the gap. The CDR3 DNA sequence: TGTGCCAGCCGGAAACAGGTGGCAACCTACGAGCAGTACTTC. As protein: CASRKQVATYEQYF.

This clonotype rates as medium-sized. The chain uses TRBV11-2 and TRBJ1-2; 11 positions agree with TRBD1. J gave up 4 bases and V 7 bases, and 5 bases lay outside the gene matches. The germline gives CDR1 SGHAT, CDR2 FQNNGV. CDR3 length: 14 residues. The CDR3 here is CASKTGTGGYGYTF. CDR3 nucleotide sequence: TGTGCCAGCAAAACCGGGACAGGGGGCTATGGCTACACCTTC.

This clonotype was seen at least ten times. CDR3 DNA: TGTGCCAGCAGCCCGGACAGGGTCTCTTCTAGCACAGATACGCAGTATTTT. Translation: CASSPDRVSSSTDTQYF. The gene calls are TRBV5-5 and TRBJ2-3, with 8 nucleotides matching TRBD1. The V gene's germline CDR1 is SGHKS and CDR2 YYEKEE (reference sequence). The CDR3 extends over 17 amino acids. Trimming at V came to 4 bases and at J to 0 bases, leaving 10 bases not matched to a gene.

This chain connects TRBV4-2 to TRBJ1-3; the D gene is possibly TRBD1 (5 bases). This CDR3 spans 13 amino acids. Trimming took 3 bases from V and 4 from J, leaving 7 bases between them. Per the germline V gene, CDR1 is LGHNA and CDR2 is YNFKEQ. For the CDR3, the DNA is TGTGCCAGCAGCCAGGGGCGCGGAAACACCATATATTTT. It encodes CASSQGRGNTIYF.

Regarding this clonotype: The junction does not match germline at one end; this may be a read error. The chain couples TRBV4-3 to TRBJ1-6; the D is unclear. Germline loops: CDR1 LGHNA, CDR2 YSLEER. The CDR3 totals 16 residues. CDR3 residues: CDSRQEIAGNNSPLHF. CDR3 in DNA: TGCGACAGCAGACAAGAAATCGCCGGAAACAATTCACCCCTCCACTTT.

Turning to this clonotype: A far larger clone is just one base off, so this is likely a read error. The chain employs TRBV6-8 and TRBJ2-3; weak D call: TRBD2 (7 bases). This CDR3 contains 16 residues. Germline lookup yields CDR1 MNHGY and CDR2 SAAAGT. The V end was cut by 4 bases, the J end by 2 bases, with 16 bases between. In DNA form, the CDR3 reads TGTGCCAGCAGTTCCCTTAGAGGGGGGGCCACAGATACGCAGTATTTT. Amino acids: CASSSLRGGATDTQYF.

The V gene is TRBV6-2 or TRBV6-3, the J gene TRBJ1-5; no definite D call. Trimming cost V 10 bases and J 2 bases, with 12 bases left between them. CDR1 and CDR2 from the germline V gene are MNHEY and SVGEGT. The CDR3 consists of 13 residues. In nucleotides, the CDR3 is TGTGCCACCTTGTTCTGGGGCAATCAGCCCCAGCATTTT. Residues: CATLFWGNQPQHF.

The table lists this clonotype with many counts. The chain uses TRBV5-1 and TRBJ2-2, with D perhaps TRBD1 or TRBD2 (5 bases each). CDR1 is SGHRS and CDR2 is YFSETQ in the germline V gene. Deletions cut 4 bases from V and 4 bases from J, with 8 bases between. The CDR3 has 13 residues. CDR3 nucleotides: TGCGCCAGCAGCCTAGGGACCACCGGGGAGCTGTTTTTT. This encodes CASSLGTTGELFF.

V usage is TRBV5-1 and J usage is TRBJ2-2; tentatively, D is TRBD1 (7 bases). The CDR3 covers 15 residues. From germline, CDR1 is SGHRS and CDR2 YFSETQ. V was clipped by 4 bases and J by 0 bases, with 10 bases between them. CDR3 nucleotide sequence: TGCGCCAGCAGCGCCAGGGGGGCGAACACCGGGGAGCTGTTTTTT. Translating gives CASSARGANTGELFF.

By share of the sample, this clonotype is medium-sized. The rearrangement joins TRBV24-1 to TRBJ1-2, with a weak D call TRBD1 (6 bases). The V gene's germline CDR1 is KGHDR and CDR2 SFDVKD. Trimming took 3 bases from V and 4 from J, leaving 14 bases between them. The CDR3 has 15 residues. The CDR3 DNA is TGTGCCACCAGTGATACCACACAGGGAGGCTATGGCTACACCTTC. It translates to CATSDTTQGGYGYTF.

This clonotype is medium-sized in the sample. J is TRBJ1-2 and V is TRBV12-3 or TRBV12-4; weak D call: TRBD1 (6 bases). The ends were cut back, 7 bases at V and 7 bases at J, with 25 bases in the middle. The CDR3 is made up of 16 amino acids. In DNA, the CDR3 is TGTGCCAGCACCTTAAACCTACAGGGTAGGAACGGTGGCTACACCTTC. It yields the protein CASTLNLQGRNGGYTF.

The V call is TRBV30, the J call TRBJ2-7; 12 bases line up with TRBD2. The CDR3 covers 14 residues. Germline V gene sequence: CDR1 GTSNPN, CDR2 SVGIG (reference sequence). V dropped 2 bases and J dropped 5; count of bases not matched to a gene: 4. The CDR3 loop is CAWSPGLAGHEQYF. In DNA form, the CDR3 reads TGTGCCTGGAGTCCCGGACTAGCGGGACACGAGCAGTACTTC. Supplemented by reference TRBV30 and TRBJ2-7, the full variable domain reads SQTIHQWPATLVQPVGSPLSLECTVEGTSNPNLYWYRQAAGRGLQLLFYSVGIGQISSEVPQNLSASRPQDRQFILSSKKLLLSDSGFYLCAWSPGLAGHEQYFGPGTRLTVT.

Many counts were recorded for this clonotype. The chain carries TRBV28 and TRBJ2-1; TRBD2 matches at 7 bases. This CDR3 is built from 15 residues. Germline trimming cut 4 bases from V and 5 bases from J; bases unmatched to any gene: 8. The germline gives CDR1 MDHEN, CDR2 SYDVKM. The CDR3 nucleotides read TGTGCCAGCAGTTATTCGGGAGGAACTAACAATGAGCAGTTCTTC. Translating gives CASSYSGGTNNEQFF. The full variable domain, rest sourced from reference TRBV28 and TRBJ2-1, is DVKVTQSSRYLVKRTGEKVFLECVQDMDHENMFWYRQDPGLGLRLIYFSYDVKMKEKGDIPEGYSVSREKKERFSLILESASTNQTSMYLCASSYSGGTNNEQFFGPGTRLTVL.